Listed here is a single TCR beta chain. Its antigen remains unidentified. The sample holds no much larger clone one base away, and base qualities are not on file. This sample was included in a study of T cell clones after liver transplantation (dated by TCRdb to the late 2010s). For the study in its entirety: The samples were obtained from ITN030ST, a randomized trial that attempted immunosuppression withdrawal within 2 years after liver transplantation. After a pre-transplant mixed lymphocyte reaction, TCRbeta sequencing was used to pinpoint donor-reactive T cell clones, which were subsequently tracked in post-transplant blood. As an antigen-independent comparator for the donor-reactive sequences, third party-reactive TCRbeta sequences from pre-transplant MLRs were identified as well. Of the eight recipients, a few were HCV-positive, while the remaining recipients had been transplanted for non-autoimmune, non-viral indications. Until randomization at 12-24 months post-transplant, subjects were given standard immunosuppression, with no induction therapy. To count as tolerant, a recipient had to stay completely off immunosuppression for at least one year without liver enzymes climbing beyond twice the upper limit of normal. Blood samples were collected pre-transplant, pre-randomization before withdrawal, and post-randomization after either complete withdrawal or failed withdrawal. A cohort of 8 liver transplant recipients was studied, of whom 3 were classified as tolerant and 5 as non-tolerant. General findings and caveats noted by the study authors: Low numbers of available donor cells limited the measurable donor-reactive repertoire in two subjects. In most of the 8 subjects, circulating donor-reactive CD4 TCRbeta sequences decreased significantly after transplant, regardless of tolerance or HCV status. Donor-reactive sequences decreased more than third party-reactive sequences, which suggests partial antigen-specific deletion that was not related to withdrawal success. Since no allograft tissue specimens were available, donor-reactive T cells may have migrated into the graft instead of being deleted. The conclusions were preliminary, being limited by small, heterogeneous patient numbers and by non-standardized post-transplant time points. When repertoire turnover was accounted for, significantly reduced detection of donor-reactive sequences was found in 7 of 8 subjects for CD4 and in 8 of 8 subjects for CD8.

Using immunoSEQ, frozen genomic DNA was subjected to high-throughput TCRbeta CDR3 sequencing, a process that included PCR amplification, mapping, bias correction and internal controls. Per the authors' processing: Only productive rearrangements were retained, with each unique TCRbeta sequence defined by its CDR3 nucleotide sequence together with its V and J gene. A sequence counted as donor-reactive only if the sequence showed at least 5-fold expansion in CFSE-low cells compared with unstimulated pre-transplant cells and had a frequency of at least 0.01%. To ensure at least 90% detection power, minimum frequency thresholds were set for each subject based on that subject's lowest-template unstimulated sample. Repertoire turnover was measured by Jensen-Shannon divergence between the top 1000 TCRbeta sequences post- and pre-transplant. Changes in detection of donor-reactive sequences were assessed with two-sided Fisher's exact tests. This is the immuneACCESS table as TCRdb keeps it, with only in-frame sequences that have V and J called. A part of the clones is gone; compared with another copy, unresolved V genes explain less than half, and the rest is unexplained. V, J and clone size reflect that table, while D and trimming were determined from the DNA. Within this sample are 75,000 to 85,000 clones, with less than 90% of them counted one time only. The ten largest clones represent 2.5% to 3% of the sample.

Unstimulated PBMCs, after thawing, were stained for CD3, CD4 and CD8 and then FACS-sorted into CD3+CD4+ and CD3+CD8+ populations. Randomization to immunosuppression withdrawal applied to every one of the 8 studied subjects. The Qiagen DNeasy Blood and Tissue Kit was used for isolation of genomic DNA. Sequences were derived from CD4+ T cells from blood, sampled at the 22-month timepoint. This receptor was identified in a human patient who received a liver transplant. Some T cells may be donor cells from the graft after a transplant.

CDR3 protein: CASQGGSPTDTQYF. The base sequence is TGTGCCAGCCAGGGGGGATCGCCAACAGATACGCAGTATTTT. The rearrangement combines TRBV9 with TRBJ2-3; a weak D assignment points to TRBD1 (7 bases agree). The CDR3 holds 14 amino acids from the cysteine to the phenylalanine. Here the CDR3 DNA is all that survives: 42 bases in frame from base 1. Cut back by 7 bases and 3 bases, the V and J ends lie 15 bases apart. The germline V gene specifies SGDLS as CDR1 and YYNGEE as CDR2.